The 30 T cell receptor beta chains below come from one sample, sequenced in a study of OX40 agonist ivuxolimab in advanced cancers. Repertoires were generated with immunoSEQ multiplex PCR, while TCRdb's copy carries only in-frame clones and drops some. This table holds about 31,000 clones, roughly 90% found once. The material sequenced was CD4+ or CD8+ T cells sorted from blood, taken in a trial of the OX40 agonist ivuxolimab. Receptors were obtained from an adult with an advanced solid tumor such as melanoma, head and neck, liver or kidney cancer.

About this clone itself: This sample also contains other DNA sequences that code for the same CDR3. This chain's CDR3 is CASSFGGRNTEAFF. The CDR3 DNA follows: TGTGCCAGCAGTTTCGGGGGACGGAACACTGAAGCTTTCTTT. The chain links TRBV28 to TRBJ1-1, with D possibly being TRBD1 (5 bases). The germline V gene has CDR1 MDHEN and CDR2 SYDVKM. The CDR3 loop spans 14 amino acids. Trimming took off 3 bases at V and 1 base at J, with 9 bases between the two ends. Full variable domain (rest looked up from reference TRBV28 and TRBJ1-1): DVKVTQSSRYLVKRTGEKVFLECVQDMDHENMFWYRQDPGLGLRLIYFSYDVKMKEKGDIPEGYSVSREKKERFSLILESASTNQTSMYLCASSFGGRNTEAFFGQGTRLTVV.

J is TRBJ2-7 and V is TRBV25-1, with TRBD2 identical over 11 bases. CDR1 and CDR2 (germline): MGHDK, SYGVNS. The CDR3 has 15 amino acids. Trimming at V came to 3 bases and at J to 1 base, leaving 2 bases not matched to a gene. The chain's CDR3 is CASSDGTSGSYEQYF. CDR3 nucleotides: TGTGCCAGCAGTGATGGGACTAGCGGATCCTACGAGCAGTACTTC.

The chain has TRBV11-2 and TRBJ2-7; possible D gene TRBD2, 5 bases. The length of the CDR3 is 13 residues. V was pared by 5 bases and J by 3 bases, with 11 bases between. CDR1 and CDR2 (germline): SGHAT, FQNNGV. CDR3 region: CASSQGLSYEQYF. The CDR3 DNA sequence: TGTGCCAGCAGCCAAGGACTTAGCTACGAGCAGTACTTC.

V gene TRBV28 combines with J gene TRBJ2-2, with D perhaps assigned TRBD1 or TRBD2 (5 bases each). Germline CDR1 and CDR2: MDHEN and SYDVKM. V was trimmed by 2 bases and J by 6 bases, leaving 7 bases between them. CDR3 length: 13 amino acids. In DNA, the CDR3 is TGTGCCAGCAGTTTACAGGGACCCGGGGAGCTGTTTTTT. Translation: CASSLQGPGELFF.

The chain recombines TRBV6-5 with TRBJ1-1; D is ambiguous. CDR1 and CDR2 from the germline V gene are MNHEY and SVGAGI. The CDR3 has 15 residues. Trimming took 2 bases from V and 0 from J, leaving 10 bases between them. The CDR3 loop is CASSYSRLLNTEAFF. The CDR3 DNA reads as TGTGCCAGCAGTTACAGCAGACTGCTGAACACTGAAGCTTTCTTT.

The chain uses TRBV6-5 and TRBJ2-7; unclear D gene. Trimming removed 6 bases from V and 2 bases from J, with 17 bases in between. Germline V gives CDR1 MNHEY, CDR2 SVGAGI. This CDR3 contains 15 residues. The CDR3 here is CASSSRRPKAYEQYF. The CDR3 DNA reads as TGTGCCAGCAGCTCCCGACGGCCTAAAGCCTACGAGCAGTACTTC.

The chain couples TRBV27 to TRBJ2-5; D unresolved. V gave up 6 bases and J gave up 4 bases, with 12 bases separating them. The germline CDR1 and CDR2 sequences are MNHEY and SMNVEV (reference sequence). The CDR3 totals 13 residues. The CDR3 nucleotides read TGTGCCAGCAGCCCCCGGAAGGGAGAGACCCAGTACTTC. Translating gives CASSPRKGETQYF.

The chain carries TRBV4-1 and TRBJ1-1; D call uncertain. The CDR3 consists of 13 residues. Germline V gene lookup returns CDR1 MGHRA and CDR2 YSYEKL. V dropped 0 bases and J dropped 4 bases, with 6 bases sitting between them. The CDR3 DNA sequence: TGCGCCAGCAGCCAAGATTGGGGCACTGAAGCTTTCTTT. Protein sequence: CASSQDWGTEAFF.

The J gene is TRBJ2-5, the V gene TRBV19; D assignment may be TRBD1 or TRBD2 (5 bases each). Per germline, CDR1 LNHDA and CDR2 SQIVND (reference sequence). The CDR3 has 14 residues. V was trimmed by 6 bases and J by 4 bases, leaving 15 bases between them. CDR3 sequence reads: CASSRTGPPETQYF. The CDR3 DNA sequence: TGTGCCAGTAGCAGAACGGGACCCCCAGAGACCCAGTACTTC.

The rearrangement joins TRBV9 to TRBJ2-1; tentatively, D is TRBD1 (5 bases). This CDR3 has 15 residues. CDR1 is SGDLS and CDR2 is YYNGEE in the germline V gene. Trimming took off 0 bases at V and 0 bases at J, with 7 bases between the two ends. CDR3 loop: CASSVAGNSYNEQFF. In nucleotides, the CDR3 is TGTGCCAGCAGCGTAGCAGGGAACTCCTACAATGAGCAGTTCTTC.

V is TRBV29-1 and J is TRBJ1-1; D may be TRBD1 (5 bases). Trimming left V 3 bases short and J 0 bases short, with 14 bases between. CDR3 size: 15 residues. Germline-derived CDR1 and CDR2 are SQVTM and ANQGSEA. This CDR3 is CSVDGAEGMNTEAFF. In DNA, the CDR3 is TGCAGCGTTGACGGGGCAGAGGGGATGAACACTGAAGCTTTCTTT.

The count of this clone is one. This chain connects TRBV11-3 to TRBJ2-3, with D tentatively TRBD2 (6 bases). The V gene's germline CDR1 is SGHNT and CDR2 YENEEA. Trimming removed 6 bases at V and 6 bases at J, with 16 bases between. The CDR3 sequence is 14 residues long. This CDR3 reads CASSSGLASDTQYF. The CDR3 nucleotides are TGTGCCAGCAGTTCGGGGCTAGCGTCTGATACGCAGTATTTT.

V usage is TRBV15 and J usage is TRBJ1-5; no clear D. The germline V gene has CDR1 LNHNV and CDR2 YYDKDF (reference sequence). CDR3 size: 13 residues. V lost 0 bases, J lost 10 bases, and 10 bases lay in between. The CDR3: CATSREEAPPQHF. The DNA for the CDR3 is TGTGCCACCAGCAGAGAGGAGGCCCCTCCCCAGCATTTT.

The rearrangement uses TRBV6-4 and TRBJ1-1; D is unresolved. The V end lost 5 bases, the J end lost 1 base, and 11 bases lay between the germline ends. Germline loops: CDR1 MRHNA, CDR2 SNTAGT. There are 14 residues in the CDR3. In nucleotides, the CDR3 is TGTGCCAGCAGTCCCCGTTCGGGGAACACTGAAGCTTTCTTT. This translates into CASSPRSGNTEAFF.

The V call is TRBV5-4, the J call TRBJ2-2, with a weak D call TRBD2 (6 bases). Germline assignment: CDR1 SGHNT and CDR2 YYREEE (reference sequence). The ends were cut back, 0 bases at V and 3 bases at J, with 9 bases in the middle. This CDR3 has 15 amino acids. The CDR3 DNA follows: TGTGCCAGCAGCTTGGTGACGGGAGACACCGGGGAGCTGTTTTTT. This gives the protein CASSLVTGDTGELFF.

The chain is built from TRBV19 and TRBJ1-1, with D hard to call. CDR1 is LNHDA, CDR2 SQIVND, per germline (reference sequence). Trimming took off 3 bases at V and 0 bases at J, with 11 bases between the two ends. CDR3 length: 15 amino acids. Written as DNA, the CDR3 is TGTGCCAGTAGTATGGAAGAAAATTTGAACACTGAAGCTTTCTTT. It is translated as CASSMEENLNTEAFF.

The chain uses TRBV27 and TRBJ1-1; D ambiguous. V was pared by 2 bases and J by 11 bases, with 12 bases between. The V gene's germline CDR1 is MNHEY and CDR2 SMNVEV (reference sequence). There are 12 residues in the CDR3. The CDR3 protein is CASSLVGGYAFF. The CDR3 nucleotides are TGTGCCAGCAGTTTAGTCGGAGGCTACGCTTTCTTT.

This clone was detected a few times. The V gene is TRBV23-1, the J gene TRBJ1-5; 9 bases match TRBD1. Being an ORF, TRBV23-1 has a function that is uncertain. The CDR3 extends over 16 amino acids. V shed 2 bases and J 4 bases; nucleotides not matched to a gene: 6. The CDR3 DNA sequence: TGCGCCAGCAGTCAAACGGGACAGGGAATTAATCAGCCCCAGCATTTT. It yields the protein CASSQTGQGINQPQHF.

The chain combines TRBV19 with TRBJ1-1; no definite D call. Per the germline V gene, CDR1 is LNHDA and CDR2 is SQIVND (reference sequence). The V gene lost 1 base and the J gene lost 5 bases, with 8 bases spanning the gap. CDR3 size: 13 residues. The CDR3 bases are TGTGCCAGTAGTATAGGGGGTGCGACTGAAGCTTTCTTT. Translation: CASSIGGATEAFF.

The J gene is TRBJ1-2, the V gene TRBV5-4, with 10 bases lining up with TRBD1. V shed 4 bases and J 2 bases; nucleotides not matched to a gene: 11. From germline, CDR1 is SGHNT and CDR2 YYREEE (reference sequence). The CDR3 length is 17 residues. The CDR3 is CASSRKKTGGGNYGYTF. The CDR3 coding sequence is TGTGCCAGCAGCCGAAAAAAGACAGGGGGCGGAAACTATGGCTACACCTTC.

This chain links TRBV27 with TRBJ2-3; D is uncertain. This CDR3 has 15 amino acids. Germline V CDR1 and CDR2: MNHEY, SMNVEV (reference sequence). V shed 3 bases and J shed 3 bases, with 13 bases lying between them. In nucleotides, the CDR3 is TGTGCCAGCAGTTTTTTTCTGGGATCGACAGATACGCAGTATTTT. Its protein product is CASSFFLGSTDTQYF.

The sample holds a few counts of this clone. This chain joins TRBV9 and TRBJ2-1; a weak D match, TRBD2 (7 bases). Germline V gene lookup returns CDR1 SGDLS and CDR2 YYNGEE. The V end was cut by 5 bases, the J end by 5 bases, with 14 bases between. This CDR3 region has 14 residues. Here the CDR3 reads CASSGGASNNEQFF. The CDR3 DNA reads as TGTGCCAGCAGTGGGGGGGCTAGTAACAATGAGCAGTTCTTC.

CDR3: CASSLGDNQPQHF. The DNA for the CDR3 is TGTGCCAGCAGCTTGGGGGACAATCAGCCCCAGCATTTT. The rearrangement links TRBV7-8 to TRBJ1-5; D possibly corresponds to TRBD1 (5 bases). The CDR3 covers 13 residues. Trimming left V 3 bases short and J 3 bases short, with 6 bases between. Germline V gives CDR1 SGHVS, CDR2 FQNEAQ.

The chain recombines TRBV4-3 with TRBJ2-7; D gene ambiguous. The germline V gene encodes CDR1 LGHNA and CDR2 YSLEER. Deletions cut 0 bases from V and 3 bases from J, with 9 bases between. The CDR3 sequence is 14 residues long. CDR3 residues: CASSQDTTNYEQYF. The CDR3 DNA reads as TGCGCCAGCAGCCAAGACACTACCAACTACGAGCAGTACTTC.

The chain links TRBV27 to TRBJ2-7, with 10 positions matching TRBD1. CDR3 length: 16 amino acids. Trimming cost V 5 bases and J 4 bases; bases outside gene matches: 11. CDR1 is MNHEY and CDR2 is SMNVEV in the germline V gene (reference sequence). The CDR3 reads CASSAYSGQGGYEQYF. The CDR3 nucleotides read TGTGCCAGCAGTGCCTATTCAGGACAGGGGGGATACGAGCAGTACTTC.

This clone was picked up a small number of times. The genes are TRBV6-5 and TRBJ1-1; 7 bases map to TRBD1. After removal of 7 bases from V and 2 bases from J, the junction contained 4 bases not matched to a gene. Germline-derived CDR1 and CDR2 are MNHEY and SVGAGI. The CDR3 extends over 13 amino acids. The DNA for the CDR3 is TGTGCCAGCATGACAGGGCCAAACACTGAAGCTTTCTTT. Translation gives CASMTGPNTEAFF.

This chain connects TRBV27 to TRBJ1-6, with a weak D call TRBD1 (5 bases). The germline CDR1 and CDR2 sequences are MNHEY and SMNVEV (reference sequence). Trimming removed 6 bases from V and 6 bases from J, with 21 bases in between. CDR3 size: 17 residues. The CDR3 is CASRGPDISWPNSPLHF. The CDR3, as DNA: TGTGCCAGCAGGGGGCCCGATATCAGCTGGCCTAATTCACCCCTCCACTTT.

The gene calls are TRBV7-9 and TRBJ1-5; no definite D call. This CDR3 contains 14 residues. V shed 5 bases and J shed 7 bases, with 15 bases lying between them. Germline CDR1 reads SEHNR; CDR2 reads FQNEAQ (reference sequence). CDR3 sequence (DNA): TGTGCCAGCAGCCCCAGCCGGGCTGGACAGCCCCAGCATTTT. It encodes CASSPSRAGQPQHF.

J is TRBJ2-7 and V is TRBV5-4; TRBD1 matches at 10 bases. V lost 4 bases to trimming and J lost 2 bases; unmatched junction nucleotides: 3. The CDR3 loop spans 14 amino acids. CDR1 and CDR2 (germline): SGHNT, YYREEE (reference sequence). In nucleotides, the CDR3 is TGTGCCAGCAGCGCCGGACAGGGGGCCTACGAGCAGTACTTC. Translation gives CASSAGQGAYEQYF. Looking up the rest from reference TRBV5-4 and TRBJ2-7 gives the full variable domain: ETGVTQSPTHLIKTRGQQVTLRCSSQSGHNTVSWYQQALGQGPQFIFQYYREEENGRGNFPPRFSGLQFPNYSSELNVNALELDDSALYLCASSAGQGAYEQYFGPGTRLTVT.

The rearrangement uses TRBV4-1 and TRBJ2-7, with 7 bases matching TRBD2. The junction had 16 bases not matched to a gene; V was cut back by 8 bases and J by 3 bases. The CDR3 runs to 16 residues. Germline V gene lookup returns CDR1 MGHRA and CDR2 YSYEKL. The CDR3 loop is CASALQEAGDGYEQYF. In DNA form, the CDR3 reads TGCGCCAGCGCCCTTCAGGAGGCGGGAGATGGCTACGAGCAGTACTTC.